This T cell receptor beta chain was obtained from a study of blood T cell repertoires in COVID-19. As for the study in general: Acute-phase and convalescent COVID-19 samples originated in the United States, Italy and Spain. Sources were T cells, B-cell-depleted T cells, or PBMCs; the material itself was cDNA or gDNA.

Authors' processing steps: Amplification of reference gene primers provided the estimated nucleated cell counts. The method was immunoSEQ multiplex PCR; TCRdb's version includes in-frame clones alone and lacks a portion of them. The V and J calls and the clone size are those of that table, but D and trimming were determined from the DNA. The sample carries roughly 68,000 clones, 70% to 85% recorded once. Trimming shortened V by 0 bases and J by 4 bases, and 9 bases separated the two germline ends. This CDR3 region has 14 residues. The germline CDR1 and CDR2 sequences are MNHEY and SMNVEV (reference sequence).

The rearrangement links TRBV27 to TRBJ2-5, with no clear D. The receptor comes from a woman in her forties or fifties with acute or convalescent COVID-19. Material for sequencing was peripheral blood. The CDR3 loop reads CASSLSLASETQYF. Written as DNA, the CDR3 is TGTGCCAGCAGTTTATCGTTAGCTTCAGAGACCCAGTACTTC.